Sequencing of this T cell receptor (beta chain) was carried out in a study of cytomegalovirus exposure and HLA in healthy donors. The PCR had 60 Vbeta and 13 Jbeta primers. Here immunoSEQ multiplex PCR was the method, and the copy in TCRdb shows in-frame clones only, minus some. The table has approximately 150,000 clones, around 68% seen once. The germline gives CDR1 SGHTA, CDR2 FQGNSA. The V end was cut by 3 bases, the J end by 1 base, with 21 bases between. The CDR3 totals 18 residues. The receptor was isolated from a man aged 25-45 years in good health and CMV-seropositive. The sequenced material came from PBMCs. This chain connects TRBV7-2 to TRBJ1-1; tentatively, D is TRBD1 (5 bases). The chain's CDR3 is CASSFPMTGLLANTEAFF. Here the CDR3 DNA reads TGTGCCAGCAGCTTCCCAATGACGGGACTGTTGGCGAACACTGAAGCTTTCTTT. Full variable domain (missing parts from reference TRBV7-2 and TRBJ1-1): GAGVSQSPSNKVTEKGKDVELRCDPISGHTALYWYRQSLGQGLEFLIYFQGNSAPDKSGLPSDRFSAERTGGSVSTLTIQRTQQEDSAVYLCASSFPMTGLLANTEAFFGQGTRLTVV.